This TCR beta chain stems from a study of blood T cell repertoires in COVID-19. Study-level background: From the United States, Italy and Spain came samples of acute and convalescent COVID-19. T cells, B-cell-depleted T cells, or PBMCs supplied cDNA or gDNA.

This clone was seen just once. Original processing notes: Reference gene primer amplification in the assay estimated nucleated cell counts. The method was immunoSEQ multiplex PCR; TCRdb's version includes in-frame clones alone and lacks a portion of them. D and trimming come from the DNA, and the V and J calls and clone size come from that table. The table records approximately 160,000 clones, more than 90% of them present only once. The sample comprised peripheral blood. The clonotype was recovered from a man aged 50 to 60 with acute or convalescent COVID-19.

For the CDR3, the DNA is TGTGCCAGCCTTGGAGGGAGCTCCTATAATTCACCCCTCCACTTT. This codes for CASLGGSSYNSPLHF. The V call is TRBV6-4, the J call TRBJ1-6; D is ambiguous. The CDR3 runs to 15 residues. V dropped 8 bases and J dropped 0 bases, with 11 bases sitting between them. In germline, CDR1 is MRHNA, CDR2 SNTAGT.